The next 11 T cell receptor beta chains were all read from a single sample in a study of monozygotic twins with inflammatory bowel disease (dated by TCRdb to the late 2010s). Libraries were made using 5' RACE. These reads were obtained on an Illumina HiSeq 2500. The reads underwent TCRdb reprocessing, giving one record for each CDR3 protein sequence and no DNA. For this sample, the table gives around 220,000 distinct CDR3 sequences. The ten largest clones represent roughly 7.7% of the sample. Sequenced material: blood. The receptors stem from a human donor with ulcerative colitis or Crohn's disease, or a healthy co-twin of an affected twin (not recorded which).

The chain uses TRBV7-2 and TRBJ1-6; TCRdb's assignment of TRBD1 cannot be checked, as there is no DNA. Per the germline V gene, CDR1 is SGHTA and CDR2 is FQGNSA. The CDR3 covers 15 residues. CDR3 amino acids: CASSPGTEINSPLHF.

The rearrangement joins TRBV5-1 to TRBJ2-4; TCRdb's D call, TRBD1, is unchecked because there is no DNA. Germline CDR1 and CDR2: SGHRS and YFSETQ. This CDR3 region has 16 residues. CDR3 loop: CASSLIQGASKNIQYF.

The chain links TRBV6-6 to TRBJ2-1; TCRdb returns TRBD1, unconfirmable since there is no DNA. Germline loops: CDR1 MNHNY, CDR2 SVGAGI (reference sequence). CDR3 size: 11 residues. This CDR3 reads CASSAPGVLFF.

This rearrangement joins TRBV5-6 to TRBJ1-1. CDR1 is SGHDT, CDR2 YYEEEE, per germline. The CDR3 runs to 14 residues. The CDR3 loop reads CASSPALREVEAFF.

The chain has TRBV4-3 and TRBJ1-4. The germline V gene encodes CDR1 LGHNA and CDR2 YSLEER. This CDR3 has 17 amino acids. This CDR3 reads CASSQDQQTGIYEKLFF.

The chain is built from TRBV7-9 and TRBJ1-5. The CDR3 totals 15 residues. CDR1 SEHNR and CDR2 FQNEAQ come from the germline V gene (reference sequence). Here the CDR3 reads CASSLGTIPNQPQHF.

The chain has TRBV12-3 or TRBV12-4 and TRBJ2-2. This CDR3 spans 13 amino acids. CDR3 protein: CASRVRNTGELFF.

The chain combines TRBV24-1 with TRBJ1-2; there is no DNA to check the TCRdb D call of TRBD1. This CDR3 contains 13 residues. CDR1 and CDR2 from the germline V gene are KGHDR and SFDVKD. CDR3 in amino acids: CATSDPDGAGYTF.

The chain couples TRBV10-3 to TRBJ2-2; TCRdb proposes TRBD2, but this gene call is untestable without DNA. The CDR3 spans 15 residues. Germline V CDR1 and CDR2: ENHRY, SYGVKD. The CDR3 sequence is CAIRLASGDTGELFF.

The V call is TRBV5-1, the J call TRBJ2-5; TCRdb returns TRBD2, unconfirmable since there is no DNA. Germline loops: CDR1 SGHRS, CDR2 YFSETQ. The CDR3 has 16 residues. The chain's CDR3 is CASSSLAGGREETQYF.

The chain links TRBV14 to TRBJ1-5. Germline loops: CDR1 SGHDN, CDR2 FVKESK. The CDR3 consists of 13 residues. CDR3 amino acids: CASSQGLHQPQHF.